The rows below give T cell receptor beta chains drawn from one sample of a study of patients and donors after allogeneic stem cell transplantation. TCRdb fed the RT-PCR reads into MiXCR, producing one record per CDR3 protein. This sample has about 87,000 distinct CDR3 sequences, with around 5% found just once. Sequenced sample: blood, either unsorted or a sorted T cell fraction (not recorded which). The receptors were sampled from a human donor who was either an allogeneic HSCT recipient or a stem cell or donor lymphocyte infusion donor (not recorded which). It is not recorded whose cells these are; they may come from a transplant donor. The CDR3 runs from the conserved cysteine through the conserved F or W. D genes are given only for firm matches. Only part of the rows carry a size: once, few, many, or a class if the clone is expanded.

TGCAGTGCTAGAGATGGGTTAGCGGGTTCCTACGAGCAGTACTTC	CSARDGLAGSYEQYF	many	TRBD2	TRBV20-1	TRBJ2-7
TGTGCCAGCAGCTTAGCTGCCAGCTCCTACGAGCAGTACTTC	CASSLAASSYEQYF	few	NA	TRBV11-3	TRBJ2-7
TGTGCCAGCAGTGATTTTAGAGAGACGCAGTATTTT	CASSDFRETQYF	NA	NA	TRBV2	TRBJ2-3
TGCAGCGGGTCAGGGGGCTGGGGTATGAACACTGAAGCTTTCTTT	CSGSGGWGMNTEAFF	many	TRBD1	TRBV29-1	TRBJ1-1
TGTGCCAGCAGTTACTCGGGACAAGCCCCTGGCTACACCTTC	CASSYSGQAPGYTF	NA	NA	TRBV6-5	TRBJ1-2
TGCAGTGCGCCGGGACAGGGGGCAATAGGTGAGCAGTTCTTC	CSAPGQGAIGEQFF	few	TRBD1	TRBV20-1	TRBJ2-1
TGTGCCAGCAGTATGAGGTCAGAAGAGACCCAGTACTTC	CASSMRSEETQYF	many	NA	TRBV2	TRBJ2-5
TGTGCCAGCAGTCCCGGGACAGGGGGCAATCGTCGAGGAGCTTTCTTT	CASSPGTGGNRRGAFF	NA	TRBD1	TRBV12-3/TRBV12-4	TRBJ1-1
TGTGCCACCGCCGGGTGGCGCGGGGGGGGCACCGGGGAGCTGTTTTTT	CATAGWRGGGTGELFF	NA	TRBD2	TRBV2	TRBJ2-2
TGCGCCAGCAGTGAGTTCACGGGGCTCACAGATACGCAGTATTTT	CASSEFTGLTDTQYF	NA	NA	TRBV10-1	TRBJ2-3
TGCAGTGCTAGGGGGTGGGGGGCTGTCAACACCGGGGAGCTGTTTTTT	CSARGWGAVNTGELFF	NA	NA	TRBV20-1	TRBJ2-2
TGTGCCAGCAGCCCTCGGGACCGCTCTAATTCACCCCTCCACTTT	CASSPRDRSNSPLHF	many	NA	TRBV6-1	TRBJ1-6
TGTGCCAGCAGCCAAGGGTTTAGTATTTCCGGGGAGCTGTTTTTT	CASSQGFSISGELFF	many	NA	TRBV4-2	TRBJ2-2
TGTGCCAGCAGCTCGGGTGGGGACAGGACGAACACCGGGGAGCTGTTTTTT	CASSSGGDRTNTGELFF	NA	TRBD1	TRBV5-4	TRBJ2-2
TGTGCCAGCACCTCTAGGACAGGGGGGATCAATCAGCCCCAGCATTTT	CASTSRTGGINQPQHF	many	TRBD1	TRBV6-1	TRBJ1-5
TGCAGTGCTTCAATTCAGCGCGGCTACACCTTC	CSASIQRGYTF	medium-sized	NA	TRBV20-1	TRBJ1-2
TGCGCCAGCAGCGCGGAATTCCTGGGGACTGAAGCTTTCTTT	CASSAEFLGTEAFF	many	NA	TRBV5-1	TRBJ1-1
TGTGCCAGTAGAGGGGACAGGGAAGGGGAGTTCTTC	CASRGDREGEFF	many	TRBD1	TRBV19	TRBJ2-1
TGTGCCAGCAGTTTATGGGAAGATGGAGATACGCAGTATTTT	CASSLWEDGDTQYF	many	NA	TRBV28	TRBJ2-3
TGTGCCAGTACGAATAGACCCCGGGGTGAAGCTTTCTTT	CASTNRPRGEAFF	many	NA	TRBV19	TRBJ1-1
TGCAGTGCCTCCGCTCTACAGGGGGCTGTAGAGACCCAGTACTTC	CSASALQGAVETQYF	many	TRBD1	TRBV20-1	TRBJ2-5
TGTGCCACCAGACTAGCGGGGGGAGAGCAGTTCTTC	CATRLAGGEQFF	NA	TRBD2	TRBV3-1	TRBJ2-1
TGCGCCAGCAGCTTGGACGTAAACGGGGGTGAAAAACTGTTTTTT	CASSLDVNGGEKLFF	many	NA	TRBV5-1	TRBJ1-4
TGTGCCAGCAGCTTAACTAGGACAGGGGGCTACGAGCAGTACTTC	CASSLTRTGGYEQYF	few	TRBD1	TRBV7-8	TRBJ2-7
TGTGCCAGCAGCGTAGAAGACTTCAATCAGCCCCAGCATTTT	CASSVEDFNQPQHF	NA	NA	TRBV9	TRBJ1-5
TGTGCCAGCAGCTCCAACAGGGGGCCGGGAACTGAAGCTTTCTTT	CASSSNRGPGTEAFF	many	TRBD1	TRBV7-9	TRBJ1-1
TGTGCCAGCAGCTTACAACAGGGGGCTGGTGAGCAGTTCTTC	CASSLQQGAGEQFF	few	TRBD1	TRBV5-8	TRBJ2-1
TGTGCCAGCAGTGCTAGACAAGGGATCTATGGCTACACCTTC	CASSARQGIYGYTF	many	NA	TRBV6-1	TRBJ1-2
TGCAGTGCCCACGCCACTGCGGACACTGAAGCTTTCTTT	CSAHATADTEAFF	NA	NA	TRBV20-1	TRBJ1-1
TGCGCCAGCAGTCTGACAGGCCGGCGAGGGGGAGATACGCAGTATTTT	CASSLTGRRGGDTQYF	many	NA	TRBV5-1	TRBJ2-3
TGTGCCAGCAGTCACAGACCTGGACAGGGTAAAAATCAGCCCCAGCATTTT	CASSHRPGQGKNQPQHF	many	TRBD1	TRBV2	TRBJ1-5
TGCAGTGCTAGTGTACCGGGACAAGACACTGAAGCTTTCTTT	CSASVPGQDTEAFF	few	NA	TRBV20-1	TRBJ1-1
TGTGCCAGCAGTTTTCCCGATGAGCAGTACTTC	CASSFPDEQYF	NA	NA	TRBV28	TRBJ2-7
TGTGCCAGCAGCTTGATAGAGACCTTGGAAGCTTTCTTT	CASSLIETLEAFF	NA	NA	TRBV5-5	TRBJ1-1
TGTGCCAGCAGTGATTTAGCGGGTTACCCCTACAATGAGCAGTTCTTC	CASSDLAGYPYNEQFF	many	TRBD2	TRBV2	TRBJ2-1
TGTGCCAGCAGCCAAACCATGAACAGGGAAGCTTTCTTT	CASSQTMNREAFF	many	NA	TRBV7-3	TRBJ1-1
TGTGCCAGCAGCACTCTCAGACAGAGCTCCTACAATGAGCAGTTCTTC	CASSTLRQSSYNEQFF	many	NA	TRBV7-8	TRBJ2-1
TGTGCCAGCAGTTCGGACTGGAACGAGCAGTACTTC	CASSSDWNEQYF	NA	NA	TRBV2	TRBJ2-7